One sample yielded the 29 T cell receptor beta chains listed below, sequenced in a study of blood T cell repertoires in COVID-19. TCRdb keeps only in-frame clones here, not all; method: immunoSEQ multiplex PCR. The sample contains approximately 250,000 clones, around 90% of which appear only once. Specimen: peripheral blood. These receptors were collected from a woman in her 70s with COVID-19, enrolled during active disease.

In nucleotides, the CDR3 is TGCGCCAGCAGCCGACAGGGTGCTCAGCCCCAGCATTTT. Translation gives CASSRQGAQPQHF. V gene TRBV23-1 combines with J gene TRBJ1-5, with 7 bases lining up with TRBD1. TRBV23-1 is placed among ORFs of uncertain function. The CDR3 length is 13 residues. V lost 6 bases and J lost 6; bases outside the gene matches: 5.

This rearrangement joins TRBV7-2 to TRBJ1-1, with 7 bases fitting TRBD1. The CDR3 sequence is 14 residues long. Germline values: CDR1 SGHTA, CDR2 FQGNSA. Trimming took 5 bases from V and 1 from J; bases not matched to a gene: 4. DNA for the CDR3: TGTGCCAGCAGCCCAGGGGGTTGGAACACTGAAGCTTTCTTT. Translation: CASSPGGWNTEAFF.

This clone was detected only a few times. The identical CDR3 is also encoded by other nucleotide sequences in the sample. The chain links TRBV9 to TRBJ1-2, with D possibly matching TRBD1 (5 bases). V was clipped by 0 bases and J by 0 bases, with 9 bases between them. The CDR3 consists of 15 residues. Germline V gives CDR1 SGDLS, CDR2 YYNGEE. The DNA of the CDR3 is TGTGCCAGCAGCGTAGCAGGGCAAGCTAACTATGGCTACACCTTC. Translation gives CASSVAGQANYGYTF.

The chain uses TRBV7-3 and TRBJ1-1, with TRBD1 as a possible D gene (6 bases). The CDR3 is 16 amino acids. Germline lookup yields CDR1 SGHTA and CDR2 FQGTGA. Trimming took 5 bases from V and 2 from J, leaving 18 bases between them. CDR3 region: CASSPLDRIQNTEAFF. CDR3 nucleotides: TGTGCCAGCAGCCCCCTCGACAGGATTCAAAACACTGAAGCTTTCTTT.

The chain combines TRBV2 with TRBJ1-5; a weak D match, TRBD1 (6 bases). This CDR3 has 14 residues. Trimming took 0 bases from V and 7 from J, leaving 10 bases between them. Germline-derived CDR1 and CDR2 are SNHLY and FYNNEI. The CDR3 DNA follows: TGTGCCAGCAGTGAAGCGACAGGCGGACAGCCCCAGCATTTT. This translates into CASSEATGGQPQHF.

This clone was observed once. This chain links TRBV4-3 with TRBJ1-1; D remains ambiguous. The CDR3 loop spans 15 amino acids. Germline V lookup: CDR1 LGHNA, CDR2 YSLEER. The V gene lost 3 bases and the J gene lost 4 bases, with 15 bases spanning the gap. This CDR3 is CASSHTGKGSTEAFF. The CDR3 DNA sequence: TGCGCCAGCAGCCACACGGGGAAGGGATCCACTGAAGCTTTCTTT.

On this clone: A read error may account for a junction end that differs from germline. This chain connects TRBV30 to TRBJ1-5; TRBD1 agrees at 7 bases. The V gene's germline CDR1 is GTSNPN and CDR2 SVGIG (reference sequence). This CDR3 region has 13 residues. The CDR3 nucleotides are TGTGCCTGGAGTGGGACAGGCAATCGGCCCCAGCATTTT. This sequence encodes CAWSGTGNRPQHF.

The genes are TRBV19 and TRBJ1-5, with D uncertain. Trimming removed 6 bases from V and 0 bases from J, with 12 bases in between. This CDR3 comprises 15 residues. CDR1 is LNHDA, CDR2 SQIVND, per germline (reference sequence). CDR3 nucleotide sequence: TGTGCCAGTAGCAAATCGTCCGGTAGCAATCAGCCCCAGCATTTT. Protein: CASSKSSGSNQPQHF.

This chain links TRBV29-1 with TRBJ1-1, with 8 nucleotides matching TRBD1. Germline-derived CDR1 and CDR2 are SQVTM and ANQGSEA. V lost 7 bases and J lost 8; bases outside the gene matches: 15. CDR3 length equals 14 residues. CDR3 protein: CSARTDRVTLEAFF. The CDR3 bases are TGCAGCGCCCGGACGGACAGGGTAACCCTAGAAGCTTTCTTT.

V is TRBV4-3 and J is TRBJ2-2; 12 bases agree with TRBD2. Germline CDR1 and CDR2: LGHNA and YSLEER. This CDR3 has 20 residues. The ends lost 4 bases at V and 2 bases at J; junction bases unmatched: 14. CDR3 nucleotides: TGCGCCAGCAGCCCCGGGACAGGGGCTAGCGGGAGGGCCAACACCGGGGAGCTGTTTTTT. Amino acid sequence: CASSPGTGASGRANTGELFF.

This clone has just one count. CDR3 protein: CASSSQVEQYF. The CDR3, as DNA: TGTGCCAGCTCGAGCCAGGTCGAGCAGTACTTC. This chain links TRBV18 with TRBJ2-7; no reliable D call. V lost 6 bases, J lost 6 bases, and 9 bases lay in between. Germline assignment: CDR1 KGHSH and CDR2 LQKENI. This CDR3 has 11 amino acids.

This chain uses TRBV11-3 with TRBJ2-7; 7 bases are a match to TRBD1. Looked up from germline, CDR1 is SGHNT and CDR2 is YENEEA. The CDR3 is made up of 15 amino acids. V was pared by 1 base and J by 3 bases, with 6 bases of the junction left unmatched. The CDR3 DNA follows: TGTGCCAGCAGCTTAGTCCGCAGGGGGTTCTACGAGCAGTACTTC. Its translation is CASSLVRRGFYEQYF.

This chain joins TRBV4-3 and TRBJ1-1; D possibly corresponds to TRBD1 (5 bases). The CDR3 consists of 13 residues. Deletions cut 6 bases from V and 10 bases from J, with 18 bases between. CDR1 is LGHNA, CDR2 YSLEER, per germline. CDR3 protein: CASRHRKQGRAFF. The DNA of the CDR3 is TGCGCCAGCAGACACCGAAAGCAGGGCAGAGCTTTCTTT.

The chain carries TRBV2 and TRBJ1-1; 7 bases fit TRBD1. CDR3 length equals 14 residues. Germline lookup yields CDR1 SNHLY and CDR2 FYNNEI. V shed 9 bases, J shed 0 bases, and the junction held 7 bases outside the gene matches. This chain's CDR3 is CASAEDRMNTEAFF. CDR3 in DNA: TGTGCCAGTGCGGAGGACAGGATGAACACTGAAGCTTTCTTT.

V and J are TRBV5-1 and TRBJ1-2; TRBD1 is a possible D gene (6 bases). CDR3 length: 16 residues. V shed 0 bases and J shed 4 bases, with 16 bases lying between them. CDR1 and CDR2 (germline): SGHRS, YFSETQ. The CDR3 loop is CASSLDGLTGRYGYTF. DNA of the CDR3: TGCGCCAGCAGCTTGGATGGCCTAACAGGGCGCTATGGCTACACCTTC.

The chain has TRBV6-1 and TRBJ2-3; TRBD2 aligns across 9 bases. Trimming at V came to 3 bases and at J to 0 bases, leaving 4 bases not matched to a gene. CDR3 length: 16 amino acids. Germline V gives CDR1 MNHNS, CDR2 SASEGT. CDR3 loop: CASSDLAGPSTDTQYF. As DNA, the CDR3 is TGTGCCAGCAGTGACCTAGCGGGGCCGAGCACAGATACGCAGTATTTT.

V gene TRBV7-3 combines with J gene TRBJ2-3; D might be TRBD2 (6 bases). The CDR3 contains 16 residues. Looked up from germline, CDR1 is SGHTA and CDR2 is FQGTGA. V lost 6 bases to trimming and J lost 2 bases, with 18 bases between them. The CDR3 loop is CASRTLTSRHTDTQYF. CDR3 bases: TGTGCCAGCAGGACCCTCACTAGCAGACACACAGATACGCAGTATTTT.

V usage is TRBV19 and J usage is TRBJ2-7, with TRBD1 matching 8 bases. After removal of 6 bases from V and 3 bases from J, the junction contained 7 bases not matched to a gene. CDR1 and CDR2 from the germline V gene are LNHDA and SQIVND (reference sequence). The CDR3 length is 14 residues. This chain's CDR3 is CASSFFDRGYEQYF. In nucleotides, the CDR3 is TGTGCCAGTAGCTTTTTCGACAGGGGCTACGAGCAGTACTTC.

The V call is TRBV6-5, the J call TRBJ2-7, with TRBD1 matching over 7 bases. The V segment lost 4 bases and the J segment 4 bases; nucleotides outside the gene matches: 7. The CDR3 contains 14 residues. CDR1 is MNHEY, CDR2 SVGAGI, per germline. CDR3 in DNA: TGTGCCAGCAGTTTTATACAGGGGAGATACGAGCAGTACTTC. Protein: CASSFIQGRYEQYF.

This chain links TRBV4-3 with TRBJ2-3; D remains unclear. Trimming shortened V by 0 bases and J by 5 bases, and 6 bases separated the two germline ends. Germline CDR1 is LGHNA and CDR2 is YSLEER. This CDR3 is 13 amino acids long. The CDR3 region has the DNA TGCGCCAGCAGCCAAGATCCTAAAGATACGCAGTATTTT. It translates to CASSQDPKDTQYF.

The genes are TRBV5-5 and TRBJ1-2; no reliable D call. V dropped 0 bases and J dropped 9 bases, with 6 bases sitting between them. The CDR3 contains 11 residues. CDR1 is SGHKS and CDR2 is YYEKEE in the germline V gene (reference sequence). CDR3 in amino acids: CASSLVGSYTF. The CDR3 region has the DNA TGTGCCAGCAGCTTGGTTGGCAGCTACACCTTC. The whole variable domain, remainder taken from reference TRBV5-5 and TRBJ1-2, is DAGVTQSPTHLIKTRGQQVTLRCSPISGHKSVSWYQQVLGQGPQFIFQYYEKEERGRGNFPDRFSARQFPNYSSELNVNALLLGDSALYLCASSLVGSYTFGSGTRLTVV.

This clone was counted a few times. The rearrangement joins TRBV5-1 to TRBJ1-2, with D unclear. Germline V gene sequence: CDR1 SGHRS, CDR2 YFSETQ. This CDR3 is built from 14 residues. Trimming took off 0 bases at V and 0 bases at J, with 6 bases between the two ends. DNA of the CDR3: TGCGCCAGCAGCTTGGTCTCCGCTAACTATGGCTACACCTTC. Its protein is CASSLVSANYGYTF.

There are a few counts of this clone. The J gene is TRBJ1-1, the V gene TRBV19, with D maybe TRBD1 (5 bases). The CDR3 covers 15 residues. V was trimmed by 5 bases and J by 4 bases, leaving 17 bases between them. Germline loops: CDR1 LNHDA, CDR2 SQIVND (reference sequence). CDR3: CASSFDSLEVTEAFF. The CDR3 region has the DNA TGTGCCAGTAGTTTTGACAGCCTCGAAGTCACTGAAGCTTTCTTT.

The rearrangement uses TRBV5-1 and TRBJ2-7; 9 bases map to TRBD1. V shed 7 bases, J shed 1 base, and the junction held 6 bases outside the gene matches. This CDR3 has 14 amino acids. Germline-derived CDR1 and CDR2 are SGHRS and YFSETQ. CDR3 residues: CASRTGQGSYEQYF. The CDR3 nucleotides read TGCGCCAGCCGTACGGGACAGGGATCCTACGAGCAGTACTTC.

This rearrangement joins TRBV18 to TRBJ2-5; no firm D call. Trimming stripped 0 bases from V and 5 bases from J, with 7 bases between. The CDR3 runs to 13 residues. From germline, CDR1 is KGHSH and CDR2 LQKENI. The CDR3 coding sequence is TGTGCCAGCTCACCACCGTCACGGGAGACCCAGTACTTC. Translated, it gives CASSPPSRETQYF.

The chain joins TRBV2 to TRBJ1-2; 9 bases agree with TRBD1. There are 14 residues in the CDR3. Germline-derived CDR1 and CDR2 are SNHLY and FYNNEI. V dropped 5 bases and J dropped 5; count of bases not matched to a gene: 6. The CDR3 region is CASSIDRGWYGYTF. DNA for the CDR3: TGTGCCAGCAGTATTGACAGGGGGTGGTATGGCTACACCTTC.

V is TRBV28 and J is TRBJ1-2; D perhaps matches TRBD1 (5 bases). Trimming took off 3 bases at V and 7 bases at J, with 9 bases between the two ends. Looked up from germline, CDR1 is MDHEN and CDR2 is SYDVKM. The length of the CDR3 is 12 residues. The DNA for the CDR3 is TGTGCCAGCAGTTTCCGGACATTTGGCTACACCTTC. The encoded protein is CASSFRTFGYTF.

The chain uses TRBV24-1 and TRBJ2-5, with 7 bases aligning to TRBD1. CDR3 length: 17 amino acids. Unmatched junction bases numbered 8, after V lost 0 bases and J lost 2 bases. Germline CDR1 is KGHDR and CDR2 is SFDVKD. The CDR3 DNA is TGTGCCACCAGTGATTTGTCGGGGACAGACGAACAAGAGACCCAGTACTTC. Protein sequence: CATSDLSGTDEQETQYF.

The J gene is TRBJ2-2, the V gene TRBV11-3, with 8 bases identical to TRBD2. Trimming cost V 0 bases and J 1 base; bases outside gene matches: 1. Looked up from germline, CDR1 is SGHNT and CDR2 is YENEEA. This CDR3 has 16 amino acids. The CDR3 DNA reads as TGTGCCAGCAGCTTAGAGAGCGGGAGGAACACCGGGGAGCTGTTTTTT. Translation gives CASSLESGRNTGELFF.